Listed below are T cell receptor beta chains from one sample, sequenced in a study of shared clonotypes between healthy human individuals. Method: immunoSEQ multiplex PCR; TCRdb's copy keeps in-frame clones and lacks some. This sample carries fewer than 600,000 clones, around 77% of them seen once, and the ten largest clones take 12%. The sequencing input was PBMCs. Receptors were obtained from a middle-aged woman in good health. Some clones in this sample may be carry-over from other donors' samples. Each CDR3 is given with its conserved first and last residue. A D gene is named only where the DNA matches it firmly. Rows may omit the clone size; those that give it use once, few, many or a size class.

v_call	d_call	j_call	clone_size	cdr3_nt	cdr3_aa
TRBV7-9	.	TRBJ2-4	.	TGTGCCAGCAGCTTAGTTACAGGGAGGCAAAACATTCAGTACTTC	CASSLVTGRQNIQYF
TRBV7-8	.	TRBJ2-5	.	TGTGCCAGCAGCTTATGGCTGGAGACCCAGTACTTC	CASSLWLETQYF
TRBV29-1	.	TRBJ1-5	.	TGCAGCGTTGAAAAGGGGCAGGATAGCAATCAGCCCCAGCATTTT	CSVEKGQDSNQPQHF
TRBV16	.	TRBJ1-5	once	TGTGCCAGCAGCCAATCATTCAGGGTTAGCAATCAGCCCCAGCATTTT	CASSQSFRVSNQPQHF
TRBV12-5	TRBD1	TRBJ1-5	few	TGTGCTAGTGGTTTGGTGGGAGGGGGCCAGCCCCAGCATTTT	CASGLVGGGQPQHF
TRBV28	TRBD1	TRBJ2-1	.	TGTGCCAGCAGTTTATTGGGGACAGGGAATTACAATGAGCAGTTCTTC	CASSLLGTGNYNEQFF
TRBV6-5	.	TRBJ2-7	.	TGTGCCAGCAGCTTAGACAGAACCAACTACGAGCAGTACTTC	CASSLDRTNYEQYF
TRBV18	.	TRBJ2-7	few	TGTGCCAGCTCACCACCTGGCGGTTATCATACCTACGAGCAGTACTTC	CASSPPGGYHTYEQYF
TRBV7-9	.	TRBJ1-2	many	TGTGCCAGCAGTTATCCGGGCGGCAGGGTAGTTGGCTACACCTTC	CASSYPGGRVVGYTF
TRBV4-2	.	TRBJ1-2	.	TGTGCCAGCAGCCAAGATTCCCAGGGGCAGGTTGGTGGCTACACCTTC	CASSQDSQGQVGGYTF
TRBV7-9	.	TRBJ1-2	.	TGTGCCAGCAGCTTAGGAGCAATGTATGGCTACACCTTC	CASSLGAMYGYTF
TRBV25-1	TRBD1	TRBJ1-1	.	TGTGCCAGCAGTAGATCCGGGACAGAGGGGAACACTGAAGCTTTCTTT	CASSRSGTEGNTEAFF
TRBV19	TRBD1	TRBJ2-2	.	TGTGCCAGTAGTCCCGGGACAGGGACCGGGGAGCTGTTTTTT	CASSPGTGTGELFF
TRBV7-2	TRBD1	TRBJ2-2	few	TGTGCCAGCAGCTTAGGACAGGGGGGCGGACGGGAGCTGTTTTTT	CASSLGQGGGRELFF